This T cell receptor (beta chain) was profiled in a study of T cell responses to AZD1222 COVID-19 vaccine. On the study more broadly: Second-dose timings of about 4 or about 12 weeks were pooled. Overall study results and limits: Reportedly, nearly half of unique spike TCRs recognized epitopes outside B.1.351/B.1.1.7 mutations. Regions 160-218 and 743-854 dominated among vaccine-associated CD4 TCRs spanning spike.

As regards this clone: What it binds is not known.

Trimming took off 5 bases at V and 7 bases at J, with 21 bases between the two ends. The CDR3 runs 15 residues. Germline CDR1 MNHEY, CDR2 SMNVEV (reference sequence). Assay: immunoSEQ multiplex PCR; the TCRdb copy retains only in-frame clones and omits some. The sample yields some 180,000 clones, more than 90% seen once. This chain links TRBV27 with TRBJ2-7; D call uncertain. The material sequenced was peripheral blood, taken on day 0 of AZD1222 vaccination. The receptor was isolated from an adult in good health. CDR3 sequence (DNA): TGTGCCAGCAGTCCCTTTCCGGGTGCCGTGGAGGAGCAGTACTTC. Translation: CASSPFPGAVEEQYF.